Each of the 18 T cell receptor beta chains below was sequenced from the same sample in a study of early T cells in non-severe SARS-CoV-2 infection. TCRdb itself ran the 5' RACE reads through MiXCR, one entry per CDR3 protein. There are 80,000 or so distinct CDR3 sequences in the sample; around 15% occur only once, and less than 15% lies in the top ten. Specimen: whole blood. Source of these receptors: an adult who was a healthcare worker with PCR-confirmed SARS-CoV-2 infection or an uninfected control (not recorded which).

This clonotype was picked up many times. The rearrangement joins TRBV5-8 to TRBJ1-3, with a tentative D call TRBD1 (6 bases). Germline assignment: CDR1 SGHTS and CDR2 YDEGEE. Trimming cost V 0 bases and J 0 bases, with 7 bases left between them. This CDR3 has 15 amino acids. The CDR3 DNA sequence: TGTGCCAGCAGCTTGGGGGACAACTCTGGAAACACCATATATTTT. It encodes CASSLGDNSGNTIYF.

V and J are TRBV5-1 and TRBJ1-3, with a weak D call TRBD1 (6 bases). Germline V gene lookup returns CDR1 SGHRS and CDR2 YFSETQ. The CDR3 is 13 amino acids. V lost 4 bases and J 6 bases, leaving 11 bases between the germline ends. The DNA for the CDR3 is TGCGCCAGCAGCGAGGGGGGAGAAAACACCATATATTTT. Its protein product is CASSEGGENTIYF. The variable domain in full, with the rest retrieved from reference TRBV5-1 and TRBJ1-3, is KAGVTQTPRYLIKTRGQQVTLSCSPISGHRSVSWYQQTPGQGLQFLFEYFSETQRNKGNFPGRFSGRQFSNSRSEMNVSTLELGDSALYLCASSEGGENTIYFGEGSWLTVV.

The V call is TRBV24-1, the J call TRBJ2-3; TRBD2 is a possible D gene (5 bases). The CDR3 sequence is 14 residues long. The V gene lost 4 bases and the J gene lost 2 bases, with 9 bases spanning the gap. Germline CDR1 is KGHDR and CDR2 is SFDVKD. The CDR3 loop reads CATSDGGFTDTQYF. The CDR3 DNA reads TGTGCCACCAGTGACGGCGGGTTCACAGATACGCAGTATTTT.

This clonotype was counted ten times or more. The rearrangement joins TRBV28 to TRBJ1-6, with TRBD1 identical over 10 bases. Germline-derived CDR1 and CDR2 are MDHEN and SYDVKM. Trimming removed 4 bases from V and 3 bases from J; junction bases left unmatched: 3. The CDR3 contains 16 residues. CDR3 amino acids: CASSSWTGGYNSPLHF. As DNA, the CDR3 is TGTGCCAGCAGTTCCTGGACAGGGGGCTATAATTCACCCCTCCACTTT.

This clonotype was seen a few times. This chain connects TRBV7-9 to TRBJ2-3, with a possible D match to TRBD1 (6 bases). The CDR3 runs 15 residues. Germline V gene lookup returns CDR1 SEHNR and CDR2 FQNEAQ (reference sequence). V shed 1 base and J shed 0 bases, with 8 bases lying between them. The chain's CDR3 is CASSLGTASTDTQYF. CDR3 nucleotides: TGTGCCAGCAGCTTAGGGACAGCTAGCACAGATACGCAGTATTTT.

The rearrangement joins TRBV7-2 to TRBJ2-5; 7 bases line up with TRBD2. V lost 2 bases, J lost 2 bases, and 8 bases stayed unmatched. CDR3 length: 16 amino acids. Germline V gene data show CDR1 as SGHTA and CDR2 as FQGNSA. The CDR3 is CASSLYRWEGQETQYF. In DNA, the CDR3 is TGTGCCAGCAGCTTATATCGGTGGGAGGGACAAGAGACCCAGTACTTC.

This chain uses TRBV2 with TRBJ1-4, with 10 bases fitting TRBD1. With V trimmed by 5 bases and J by 7 bases, 7 bases remained unmatched. Germline lookup yields CDR1 SNHLY and CDR2 FYNNEI. The CDR3 is 15 residues long. CDR3 amino acids: CASSSRQGAIEKLFF. In DNA, the CDR3 is TGTGCCAGCAGTTCCCGACAGGGGGCAATTGAAAAACTGTTTTTT.

This clonotype was detected only a few times. The V gene is TRBV27, the J gene TRBJ2-3, with 7 bases lining up with TRBD1. This CDR3 is built from 17 residues. Germline V CDR1 and CDR2: MNHEY, SMNVEV (reference sequence). V lost 6 bases and J lost 1; bases outside the gene matches: 13. The CDR3 protein is CASSPWSGTEGTDTQYF. CDR3 nucleotides: TGTGCCAGCAGCCCGTGGTCCGGGACAGAGGGCACAGATACGCAGTATTTT.

This clonotype was seen more than once but under ten times. The genes are TRBV4-3 and TRBJ1-5; D is uncertain. Germline V gives CDR1 LGHNA, CDR2 YSLEER. Trimming left V 5 bases short and J 4 bases short, with 9 bases between. This CDR3 spans 13 amino acids. This chain's CDR3 is CASSSALNQPQHF. CDR3 bases: TGCGCCAGCAGCAGTGCCCTGAATCAGCCCCAGCATTTT.

The chain carries TRBV6-5 and TRBJ2-2; TRBD1 matches at 8 bases. This CDR3 has 15 residues. Per germline, CDR1 MNHEY and CDR2 SVGAGI. The ends lost 8 bases at V and 1 base at J; junction bases unmatched: 6. Here the CDR3 reads CASADRVMNTGELFF. As DNA, the CDR3 is TGTGCCAGCGCGGACAGGGTAATGAACACCGGGGAGCTGTTTTTT.

This clonotype was counted at least ten times. The V gene is TRBV12-5, the J gene TRBJ2-5; TRBD2 is a possible D gene (6 bases). The CDR3 consists of 12 residues. Germline V gene lookup returns CDR1 LGHNT and CDR2 FRNRAP. The V end was cut by 5 bases, the J end by 5 bases, with 9 bases between. This chain's CDR3 is CASGPGGETQYF. The CDR3 nucleotides read TGTGCTAGTGGTCCCGGAGGGGAGACCCAGTACTTC.

The sample holds many counts of this clonotype. The chain recombines TRBV6-2 or TRBV6-3 with TRBJ2-1; D unresolved. V was shortened by 6 bases and J by 5 bases, with 8 bases between the two germline ends. The germline V gene encodes CDR1 MNHEY and CDR2 SVGEGT. CDR3 length: 12 residues. Written as DNA, the CDR3 is TGTGCCAGCAGCAGAACAGACAATGAGCAGTTCTTC. Residues: CASSRTDNEQFF.

The chain uses TRBV7-9 and TRBJ2-5; TRBD2 agrees at 11 bases. The germline gives CDR1 SEHNR, CDR2 FQNEAQ (reference sequence). V dropped 6 bases and J dropped 4; count of bases not matched to a gene: 7. This CDR3 comprises 15 residues. The DNA for the CDR3 is TGTGCCAGCAGAGGACTAGCGGGCTCCACAGAGACCCAGTACTTC. Protein sequence: CASRGLAGSTETQYF. The full variable domain, with the rest looked up from reference TRBV7-9 and TRBJ2-5, is DTGVSQNPRHKITKRGQNVTFRCDPISEHNRLYWYRQTLGQGPEFLTYFQNEAQLEKSRLLSDRFSAERPKGSFSTLEIQRTEQGDSAMYLCASRGLAGSTETQYFGPGTRLLVL.

Many counts were recorded for this clonotype. The genes are TRBV12-3 or TRBV12-4 and TRBJ1-2, with D unclear. Trimming took 5 bases from V and 2 from J, leaving 15 bases between them. There are 15 residues in the CDR3. The DNA for the CDR3 is TGTGCCAGCAGTCCTGACCGGGATCTGAACTATGGCTACACCTTC. As protein: CASSPDRDLNYGYTF.

This clonotype has more than one count but fewer than ten. The V and J genes are TRBV9 and TRBJ1-4; no definite D call. Trimming took off 0 bases at V and 7 bases at J, with 13 bases between the two ends. The V gene's germline CDR1 is SGDLS and CDR2 YYNGEE. The CDR3 is 15 amino acids. DNA for the CDR3: TGTGCCAGCAGCGTAGATGCGGGCGCGGGTGAAAAACTGTTTTTT. Amino acid sequence: CASSVDAGAGEKLFF.

The genes are TRBV7-2 and TRBJ2-1, with D tentatively TRBD2 (6 bases). The CDR3 totals 15 residues. V shed 5 bases and J shed 4 bases, with 15 bases lying between them. Germline loops: CDR1 SGHTA, CDR2 FQGNSA. Written as DNA, the CDR3 is TGTGCCAGCAGCGCCGTAGCGGTCCTTTACAATGAGCAGTTCTTC. Its protein is CASSAVAVLYNEQFF.

This clonotype was seen a few times. This chain connects TRBV7-6 to TRBJ2-3; D remains ambiguous. Germline V gene lookup returns CDR1 SGHVS and CDR2 FNYEAQ. There are 14 residues in the CDR3. The V end was cut by 2 bases, the J end by 2 bases, with 8 bases between. CDR3 DNA: TGTGCCAGCAGCTTACCAGGCCTCACAGATACGCAGTATTTT. Amino acids: CASSLPGLTDTQYF.

This clonotype came up a few times. The chain links TRBV19 to TRBJ1-2; 10 bases are a match to TRBD1. The germline CDR1 and CDR2 sequences are LNHDA and SQIVND (reference sequence). The CDR3 length is 14 residues. After removal of 3 bases from V and 4 bases from J, the junction contained 2 bases not matched to a gene. CDR3 region: CASSMTGGVYGYTF. The CDR3 DNA reads TGTGCCAGTAGTATGACAGGGGGCGTCTATGGCTACACCTTC. The entire variable domain, with the rest obtained from reference TRBV19 and TRBJ1-2, is as follows: DGGITQSPKYLFRKEGQNVTLSCEQNLNHDAMYWYRQDPGQGLRLIYYSQIVNDFQKGDIAEGYSVSREKKESFPLTVTSAQKNPTAFYLCASSMTGGVYGYTFGSGTRLTVV.